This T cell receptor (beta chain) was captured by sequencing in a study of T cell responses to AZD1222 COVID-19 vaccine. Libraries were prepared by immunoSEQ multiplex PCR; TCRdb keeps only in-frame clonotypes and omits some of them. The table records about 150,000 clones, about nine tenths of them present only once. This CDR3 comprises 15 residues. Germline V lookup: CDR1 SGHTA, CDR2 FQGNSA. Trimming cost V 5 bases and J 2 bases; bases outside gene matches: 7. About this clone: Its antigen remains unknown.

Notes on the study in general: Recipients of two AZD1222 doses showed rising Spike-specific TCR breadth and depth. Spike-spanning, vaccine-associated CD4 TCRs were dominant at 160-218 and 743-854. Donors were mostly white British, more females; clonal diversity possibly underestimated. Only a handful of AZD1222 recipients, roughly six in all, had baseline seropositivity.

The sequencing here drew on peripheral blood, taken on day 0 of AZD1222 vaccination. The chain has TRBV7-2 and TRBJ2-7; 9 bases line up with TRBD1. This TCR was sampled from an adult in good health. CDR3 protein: CASSPDRGKTYEQYF. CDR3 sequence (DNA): TGTGCCAGCAGCCCTGACAGGGGGAAGACCTACGAGCAGTACTTC.